The subject of this entry is one T cell receptor (beta chain). Its antigen is unknown. Produced via immunoSEQ multiplex PCR; TCRdb's table is partial and in-frame only. In the table there are around 32,000 clones, under 85% of which are singletons. Documented time point: week 35, safety follow-up. Mutant IDH1 20-mer peptide, at 300 ug, made up each vaccine dose, with topical imiquimod. The germline CDR1 and CDR2 sequences are SEHNR and FQNEAQ (reference sequence). The CDR3 loop spans 12 amino acids. The V and J ends lost 3 bases and 8 bases respectively, with 10 bases between them. This record belongs to a study of a mutant IDH1 vaccine in newly diagnosed glioma.

The sequence was collected from a woman aged 25 to 39 with glioma. Some clones in this sample may be carry-over from other donors' samples. Source: PBMCs, taken from a glioma patient whose treatment included an IDH1 peptide vaccine. The rearrangement uses TRBV7-9 and TRBJ1-1, with a tentative D call TRBD1 (5 bases). CDR3 nucleotides: TGTGCCAGCAGCTTCGGGGCGAACGAAGCTTTCTTT. Its translation is CASSFGANEAFF.